The 9 T cell receptor beta chains below were found in one sample sequenced in a study of T cells in Graves' hyperthyroidism and ophthalmopathy. From RNA transcripts, TCR beta CDR3 regions were amplified. Primed by the HTBI set, a first-round RT-PCR was run on the TCR CDR3. TCRdb ran MiXCR on the multiplex PCR reads and lists one entry per CDR3 protein. Found here are hundreds of thousands of distinct CDR3 sequences, less than 25% of them singletons; the top ten hold 49%. Sequencing was done on a sample of blood. These receptors were taken from a woman aged 70 to 79 with Graves' ophthalmopathy.

This clonotype was detected once. J is TRBJ1-6 and V is TRBV5-1; TRBD1 aligns across 8 bases. Losses at the gene ends were 4 bases for V and 5 bases for J; bases not matched to a gene: 11. The germline CDR1 and CDR2 sequences are SGHRS and YFSETQ. This CDR3 contains 17 residues. The DNA of the CDR3 is TGCGCCAGCAGCCAGGGATACAGGGGGGAAAATAATTCACCCCTCCACTTT. Translating gives CASSQGYRGENNSPLHF. Based on the CDR3 plus reference TRBV5-1 and TRBJ1-6, the full variable domain is KAGVTQTPRYLIKTRGQQVTLSCSPISGHRSVSWYQQTPGQGLQFLFEYFSETQRNKGNFPGRFSGRQFSNSRSEMNVSTLELGDSALYLCASSQGYRGENNSPLHFGNGTRLTVT.

The rearrangement links TRBV5-4 to TRBJ2-3, with TRBD1 matching 10 bases. Unmatched junction bases numbered 3, after V lost 0 bases and J lost 5 bases. The V gene's germline CDR1 is SGHNT and CDR2 YYREEE (reference sequence). The CDR3 is made up of 15 amino acids. The CDR3 is CASSLGQGAVDTQYF. CDR3 coding DNA: TGTGCCAGCAGCTTGGGACAGGGGGCTGTAGATACGCAGTATTTT.

V is TRBV25-1 and J is TRBJ1-1, with D perhaps matching TRBD1 (5 bases). The CDR3 consists of 14 residues. The V end was cut by 6 bases, the J end by 4 bases, with 15 bases between. Germline CDR1 is MGHDK and CDR2 is SYGVNS. The chain's CDR3 is CASRQSMGGTEAFF. The CDR3, as DNA: TGTGCCAGCAGGCAATCCATGGGGGGCACTGAAGCTTTCTTT.

This clonotype was recorded at least ten times. The chain recombines TRBV6-2 or TRBV6-3 with TRBJ1-1; D is perhaps TRBD1 (5 bases). Germline V gene lookup returns CDR1 MNHEY and CDR2 SVGEGT. This CDR3 spans 14 amino acids. V lost 5 bases and J lost 4, with 14 bases in between. Here the CDR3 reads CASSDPPGRTEAFF. The CDR3 DNA is TGTGCCAGCAGTGACCCTCCGGGACGCACTGAAGCTTTCTTT.

This clonotype was counted between two and nine times. The chain couples TRBV29-1 to TRBJ1-1; D remains unclear. Germline CDR1 is SQVTM and CDR2 is ANQGSEA. The CDR3 is 15 amino acids. The V end was cut by 4 bases, the J end by 0 bases, with 15 bases between. CDR3 DNA sequence: TGCAGCGTTGTATTGTTAGGGTCTGTGAACACTGAAGCTTTCTTT. This sequence encodes CSVVLLGSVNTEAFF.

This clonotype has a handful of counts. J is TRBJ2-6 and V is TRBV19; D is undetermined. CDR3 length: 15 amino acids. Germline-derived CDR1 and CDR2 are LNHDA and SQIVND (reference sequence). V lost 8 bases, J lost 2 bases, and 13 bases lay in between. DNA of the CDR3: TGTGCCAGTTCCATCGGAGTGGCTGGGGCCAACGTCCTGACTTTC. Its translation: CASSIGVAGANVLTF. Full variable domain (missing parts from reference TRBV19 and TRBJ2-6): DGGITQSPKYLFRKEGQNVTLSCEQNLNHDAMYWYRQDPGQGLRLIYYSQIVNDFQKGDIAEGYSVSREKKESFPLTVTSAQKNPTAFYLCASSIGVAGANVLTFGAGSRLTVL.

V usage is TRBV5-1 and J usage is TRBJ2-2; D is perhaps TRBD1 (5 bases). Trimming left V 1 base short and J 2 bases short, with 9 bases between. The CDR3 consists of 15 residues. Per germline, CDR1 SGHRS and CDR2 YFSETQ. CDR3 coding DNA: TGCGCCAGCAGCTTGTACCAGGGAAACACCGGGGAGCTGTTTTTT. The encoded protein is CASSLYQGNTGELFF.

This clonotype appeared a few times. This chain connects TRBV19 to TRBJ2-7; no firm D call. The V end was cut by 6 bases, the J end by 0 bases, with 12 bases between. Germline CDR1 LNHDA, CDR2 SQIVND (reference sequence). The CDR3 length is 14 residues. The CDR3 DNA reads TGTGCCAGTAGCACCGGGCCGGGCTCCTACGAGCAGTACTTC. This codes for CASSTGPGSYEQYF.

V gene TRBV6-1 combines with J gene TRBJ2-2, with 7 bases matching TRBD2. Germline trimming cut 7 bases from V and 0 bases from J; bases unmatched to any gene: 11. The CDR3 loop spans 17 amino acids. The V gene's germline CDR1 is MNHNS and CDR2 SASEGT. As DNA, the CDR3 is TGTGCCAGCACCCTACGTGGGGAGGGCGCGAACACCGGGGAGCTGTTTTTT. Its protein is CASTLRGEGANTGELFF.